This TCR beta chain came from a study of T cell repertoires in cytomegalovirus infection. Looking at the study overall: CMV infection together with matching HLA type was indicated by public TCR beta signatures. Study outcomes and limitations: Cumulative public TCR beta family frequency identified CMV carriers with the relevant HLA. The study found HLA-C-restricted CMV-specific TCR beta clonotypes dominating the ex vivo response.

This clonotype was seen many times. Its antigen is undetermined. TCRdb reprocessed the reads via MiXCR and lists one record per CDR3 protein. The sample carries under 600,000 distinct CDR3 sequences, 16% recorded once. CDR3 size: 14 residues. CDR1 MNHEY and CDR2 SMNVEV come from the germline V gene (reference sequence). Trimming removed 5 bases at V and 8 bases at J, with 18 bases between. The chain has TRBV27 and TRBJ1-2, with D possibly being TRBD1 (6 bases). The clonotype originates from a human donor in good health (CMV status not recorded). Some clones in this sample may be carry-over from other donors' samples. The sequenced sample consisted of CD8+ T cells from PBMCs. CDR3 sequence reads: CASSPRGGSGGYTF. CDR3 DNA sequence: TGTGCCAGCAGTCCTCGGGGGGGCTCGGGAGGCTACACCTTC.